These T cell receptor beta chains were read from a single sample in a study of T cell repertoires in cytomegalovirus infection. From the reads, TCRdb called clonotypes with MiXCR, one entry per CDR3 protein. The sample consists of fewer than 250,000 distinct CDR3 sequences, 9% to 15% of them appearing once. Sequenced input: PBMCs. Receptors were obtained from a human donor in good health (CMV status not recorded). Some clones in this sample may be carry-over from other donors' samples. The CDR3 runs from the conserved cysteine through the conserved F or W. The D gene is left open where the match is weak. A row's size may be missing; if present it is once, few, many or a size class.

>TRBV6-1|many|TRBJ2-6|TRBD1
TGTGCCAGCAGTTCCGGGACAGGGCCAGGTGGGGCCAACGTCCTGACTTTC
CASSSGTGPGGANVLTF
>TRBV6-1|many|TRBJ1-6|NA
TGTGCCAGCAGTGCGGGGGGCTATAATTCACCCCTCCACTTT
CASSAGGYNSPLHF
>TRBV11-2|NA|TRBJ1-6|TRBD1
TGTGCCAGCAGCGTCGATCAGGGGGTTAATTCACCCCTCCACTTT
CASSVDQGVNSPLHF
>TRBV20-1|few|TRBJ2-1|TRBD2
TGCAGTGCAAGTGGACTAGCGGGGGAAGTCAATGAGCAGTTCTTC
CSASGLAGEVNEQFF
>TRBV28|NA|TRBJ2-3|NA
TGTGCCGCCTTTCGGGCAGATACGCAGTATTTT
CAAFRADTQYF
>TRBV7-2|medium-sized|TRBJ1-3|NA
TGTGCCAGCAGCTTAGAACGAAACACCATATATTTT
CASSLERNTIYF
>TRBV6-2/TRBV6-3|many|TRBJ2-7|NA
TGTGCCGTCGACCGGGAGTCGACCTACGAGCAGTACTTC
CAVDRESTYEQYF
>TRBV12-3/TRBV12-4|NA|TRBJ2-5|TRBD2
TGTGCCAGCAGTTTACTTCCTAGCGGGGAGGGAGAGACCCAGTACTTC
CASSLLPSGEGETQYF
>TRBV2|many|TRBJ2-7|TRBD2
TGTGCCAGCAGTGATTTAGCGGGGGAGCAGTACTTC
CASSDLAGEQYF
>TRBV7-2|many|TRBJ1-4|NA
TGTGCCAGCAGAGGTGGGGGCATAAAACTGTTTTTT
CASRGGGIKLFF
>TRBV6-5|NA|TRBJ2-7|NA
TGTGCCAGCAGTTTGGAGACCGGGATCTTCTACGAGCAGTACTTC
CASSLETGIFYEQYF
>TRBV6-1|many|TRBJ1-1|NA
TGTGCCAGCAGTGCCCTAAGTGCCGTTAAGCCTGAAGCTTTCTTT
CASSALSAVKPEAFF
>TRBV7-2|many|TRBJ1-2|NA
TGTGCCAGCAGCCTCTACGGTTCTGGGGCCTATGGCTACACCTTC
CASSLYGSGAYGYTF
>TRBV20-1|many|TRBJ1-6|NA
TGCAGTGCGGCCCAGGGTGCCCCTAATTCACCCCTCCACTTT
CSAAQGAPNSPLHF
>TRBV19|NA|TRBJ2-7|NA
TGTGCCAGTAGTAGCCCCCCGGGACGGAACGTCCCCTACGAGCAGTACTTC
CASSSPPGRNVPYEQYF
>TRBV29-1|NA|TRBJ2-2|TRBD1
TGCAGCGTTCGAATGACAGGGTTGAACACCGGGGAGCTGTTTTTT
CSVRMTGLNTGELFF
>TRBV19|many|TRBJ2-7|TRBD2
TGTGCCAGTAGCCGCGGACTAGCGGGAGGGGTTTCCTACGAGCAGTACTTC
CASSRGLAGGVSYEQYF
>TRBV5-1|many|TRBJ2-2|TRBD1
TGCGCCAGCAGCTTGGCGCACAGGGGAGCCGGGGAGCTGTTTTTT
CASSLAHRGAGELFF
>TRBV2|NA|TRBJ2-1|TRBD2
TGTGCCAGCAGTGGGGGTAGCGGGGGGGCCAATGAGCAGTTCTTC
CASSGGSGGANEQFF
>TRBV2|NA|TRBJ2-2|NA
TGTGCCAGCAGTGACAGGACCGGGGTGCTGTTTTTT
CASSDRTGVLFF
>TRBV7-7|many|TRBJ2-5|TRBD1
TGTGCCAGCAGCCGGACAGGGGCCTTCAGAGAGACCCAGTACTTC
CASSRTGAFRETQYF
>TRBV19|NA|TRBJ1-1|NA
TGTGCCAGTAGTATAGAGGATGAAGGGCAGGGGCAAAGAGCTTTCTTT
CASSIEDEGQGQRAFF
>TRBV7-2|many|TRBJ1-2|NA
TGTGCCAGCAGCTTAGTGCCCAACGGAGGCTACACCTTC
CASSLVPNGGYTF
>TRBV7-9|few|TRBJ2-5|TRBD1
TGTGCCAGCAGCTTAGGGACAGGGGAAGAGACCCAGTACTTC
CASSLGTGEETQYF
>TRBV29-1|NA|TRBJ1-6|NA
TGCAGCGTTGAAGACGGGCCGGCCCGGTCACCCCTCCACTTT
CSVEDGPARSPLHF
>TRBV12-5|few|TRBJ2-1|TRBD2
TGTGCTAGTGGACCTACTAGCGGGAGGATCTACAATGAGCAGTTCTTC
CASGPTSGRIYNEQFF
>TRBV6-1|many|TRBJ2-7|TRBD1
TGTGCCAGCACAGGGGGTGAGAACTACGAGCAGTACTTC
CASTGGENYEQYF
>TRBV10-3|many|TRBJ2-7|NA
TGTGCCATCAGTGGACAGACCTACGAGCAGTACTTC
CAISGQTYEQYF